This entry lists 27 T cell receptor beta chains sequenced from one sample in a study of cytomegalovirus exposure and HLA in healthy donors. In the PCR, 60 Vbeta and 13 Jbeta primers were used. TCRdb keeps only in-frame clones here, not all; method: immunoSEQ multiplex PCR. The sample consists of about 64,000 clones, 85% of them appearing once. What was sequenced was PBMCs. All receptors come from a female donor in good health and CMV-seronegative.

This rearrangement joins TRBV5-6 to TRBJ1-1; 12 bases are a match to TRBD1. CDR3 size: 16 residues. J was trimmed by 4 bases and V by 0 bases; bases with no gene match: 4. In germline, CDR1 is SGHDT, CDR2 YYEEEE. The chain's CDR3 is CASSLVGQGAGTEAFF. The CDR3, as DNA: TGTGCCAGCAGCTTGGTGGGACAGGGGGCCGGCACTGAAGCTTTCTTT.

The chain joins TRBV7-9 to TRBJ2-2; the match to TRBD2 covers 13 bases. The CDR3 loop spans 16 amino acids. Germline values: CDR1 SEHNR, CDR2 FQNEAQ (reference sequence). The V segment lost 3 bases and the J segment 6 bases; nucleotides outside the gene matches: 4. DNA of the CDR3: TGTGCCAGCAGCTTCATGGGACTAGCGGGATCCGGGGAGCTGTTTTTT. Translating gives CASSFMGLAGSGELFF.

The gene calls are TRBV7-2 and TRBJ2-1, with 13 bases aligning to TRBD2. The ends lost 0 bases at V and 2 bases at J; junction bases unmatched: 1. The CDR3 sequence is 17 residues long. CDR1 is SGHTA and CDR2 is FQGNSA in the germline V gene. The CDR3 here is CASSLAGTSGAYNEQFF. In DNA, the CDR3 is TGTGCCAGCAGCTTAGCAGGGACTAGCGGGGCCTACAATGAGCAGTTCTTC.

The genes are TRBV6-1 and TRBJ1-1, with TRBD1 as a possible D gene (6 bases). CDR3 length equals 14 residues. Germline lookup yields CDR1 MNHNS and CDR2 SASEGT. V was clipped by 3 bases and J by 4 bases, with 12 bases between them. CDR3 bases: TGTGCCAGCAGTGACCCCCGGACAGCCACTGAAGCTTTCTTT. Residues: CASSDPRTATEAFF.

The J gene is TRBJ1-3, the V gene TRBV7-9; 7 nucleotides agree with TRBD1. The germline CDR1 and CDR2 sequences are SEHNR and FQNEAQ (reference sequence). V was pared by 5 bases and J by 0 bases, with 13 bases of the junction left unmatched. This CDR3 has 18 residues. The CDR3 DNA follows: TGTGCCAGCAGCGCTCCCATCAGGGGGTCTAGCTCTGGAAACACCATATATTTT. It translates to CASSAPIRGSSSGNTIYF.

This clone has more than one count but fewer than ten. The chain is built from TRBV5-5 and TRBJ2-7; maybe TRBD2 (6 bases). The CDR3 is 15 residues long. With 0 bases removed from V and 2 bases from J, the gap between germline ends came to 12 bases. Per germline, CDR1 SGHKS and CDR2 YYEKEE (reference sequence). The CDR3 loop is CASSLEWGVTYEQYF. CDR3 bases: TGTGCCAGCAGCTTGGAATGGGGGGTTACCTACGAGCAGTACTTC.

The J gene is TRBJ2-7, the V gene TRBV7-2; D might be TRBD2 (6 bases). The germline V gene has CDR1 SGHTA and CDR2 FQGNSA. The CDR3 loop spans 13 amino acids. The V gene lost 1 base and the J gene lost 6 bases, with 10 bases spanning the gap. CDR3 bases: TGTGCCAGCAGCTTAGTCGTGGGGGGCGAGCAGTACTTC. Translating gives CASSLVVGGEQYF.

Written as DNA, the CDR3 is TGTGCCAGCAGCGGGGGGTTCGTTAATGAAAAACTGTTTTTT. The encoded protein is CASSGGFVNEKLFF. The chain links TRBV7-9 to TRBJ1-4, with a tentative D call TRBD1 (5 bases). This CDR3 contains 14 residues. Trimming cost V 5 bases and J 4 bases, with 11 bases left between them. Germline CDR1 is SEHNR and CDR2 is FQNEAQ (reference sequence).

This clone was seen once. A read error may produce the germline difference seen at one junction end. The V gene is TRBV2, the J gene TRBJ2-6; 11 bases are a match to TRBD2. Germline CDR1 is SNHLY and CDR2 is FYNNEI. The CDR3 has 17 amino acids. CDR3 bases: TGTGCCAGGAGTGTTACTAGCGGGAGCTCTGGGGCCAACGTCCTGACTTTC. This codes for CARSVTSGSSGANVLTF.

The chain carries TRBV5-4 and TRBJ1-1, with D tentatively TRBD1 (5 bases). CDR3 length: 17 amino acids. CDR1 SGHNT and CDR2 YYREEE come from the germline V gene (reference sequence). V was shortened by 0 bases and J by 0 bases, with 15 bases between the two germline ends. The CDR3 sequence is CASSLGQLPLMNTEAFF. Here the CDR3 DNA reads TGTGCCAGCAGCTTGGGACAGCTACCTCTCATGAACACTGAAGCTTTCTTT.

This CDR3 is CAYRGMGEQYF. The CDR3 bases are TGTGCCTACAGGGGTATGGGCGAGCAGTACTTC. The J gene is TRBJ2-7, the V gene TRBV30; TRBD1 matches at 7 bases. Per the germline V gene, CDR1 is GTSNPN and CDR2 is SVGIG (reference sequence). The V gene end was trimmed by 7 bases and the J gene end by 6 bases; junction bases not matched to a gene: 6. The CDR3 has 11 residues.

This chain links TRBV6-1 with TRBJ2-7; maybe TRBD2 (6 bases). V was trimmed by 0 bases and J by 3 bases, leaving 12 bases between them. Germline loops: CDR1 MNHNS, CDR2 SASEGT. The CDR3 is 15 amino acids. DNA for the CDR3: TGTGCCAGCAGTGAAGCACGGACGGACTACTACGAGCAGTACTTC. This codes for CASSEARTDYYEQYF.

V gene TRBV7-9 combines with J gene TRBJ1-2; 7 positions agree with TRBD1. Germline assignment: CDR1 SEHNR and CDR2 FQNEAQ (reference sequence). Trimming removed 10 bases from V and 4 bases from J; junction bases left unmatched: 9. This CDR3 spans 13 amino acids. In DNA, the CDR3 is TGTGCCACCGTTCTGGGACAGTCCTATGGCTACACCTTC. Amino acids: CATVLGQSYGYTF.

The genes are TRBV7-8 and TRBJ1-1; tentatively, D is TRBD1 (5 bases). Trimming pared 1 base from V and 4 bases from J, leaving 7 bases between. The CDR3 has 13 amino acids. Germline CDR1 reads SGHVS; CDR2 reads FQNEAQ. The CDR3 spells CASSLERGTEAFF. The CDR3, as DNA: TGTGCCAGCAGCTTAGAAAGGGGCACTGAAGCTTTCTTT. Full variable domain (missing parts from reference TRBV7-8 and TRBJ1-1): GAGVSQSPRYKVAKRGQDVALRCDPISGHVSLFWYQQALGQGPEFLTYFQNEAQLDKSGLPSDRFFAERPEGSVSTLKIQRTQQEDSAVYLCASSLERGTEAFFGQGTRLTVV.

The V and J genes are TRBV27 and TRBJ1-1; D is unclear. Per germline, CDR1 MNHEY and CDR2 SMNVEV (reference sequence). The CDR3 runs 15 residues. V lost 3 bases and J 2 bases, leaving 13 bases between the germline ends. The DNA for the CDR3 is TGTGCCAGCAGTTTCCCCGCCACAATCAACACTGAAGCTTTCTTT. As protein: CASSFPATINTEAFF.

CDR3 sequence reads: CASGPGGNTEAFF. CDR3 in DNA: TGTGCCAGCGGTCCGGGGGGGAACACTGAAGCTTTCTTT. The V and J genes are TRBV27 and TRBJ1-1, with D perhaps matching TRBD1 (5 bases). Deletions cut 8 bases from V and 1 base from J, with 11 bases between. CDR1 and CDR2 (germline): MNHEY, SMNVEV (reference sequence). This CDR3 spans 13 amino acids.

Points on this clone: An end of the junction does not agree with germline; a read error may underlie this. The chain has TRBV5-8 and TRBJ1-5; 12 positions match TRBD1. From germline, CDR1 is SGHTS and CDR2 YDEGEE. This CDR3 region has 16 residues. CDR3 in amino acids: CANSYSGTGGRQPQHF. The CDR3 region has the DNA TGTGCCAACAGCTACTCCGGGACAGGGGGCCGTCAGCCCCAGCATTTT.

The chain has TRBV27 and TRBJ2-5, with 13 bases fitting TRBD2. There are 15 residues in the CDR3. CDR1 and CDR2 (germline): MNHEY, SMNVEV (reference sequence). V dropped 4 bases and J dropped 4; count of bases not matched to a gene: 3. The CDR3 DNA sequence: TGTGCCAGCAGTTCGGGACTAGCGGGACCAGAGACCCAGTACTTC. This sequence encodes CASSSGLAGPETQYF.

The gene calls are TRBV4-3 and TRBJ2-7; tentatively, D is TRBD2 (6 bases). The germline gives CDR1 LGHNA, CDR2 YSLEER. V was shortened by 0 bases and J by 4 bases, with 13 bases between the two germline ends. CDR3 length equals 15 residues. The CDR3: CASSQDASGLYEQYF. CDR3 sequence (DNA): TGCGCCAGCAGCCAAGATGCGAGCGGGTTGTACGAGCAGTACTTC.

The chain couples TRBV7-6 to TRBJ2-7; possible D gene TRBD1, 6 bases. The CDR3 is 15 residues long. Trimming removed 1 base at V and 0 bases at J, with 10 bases between. Germline values: CDR1 SGHVS, CDR2 FNYEAQ. In nucleotides, the CDR3 is TGTGCCAGCAGCTTAGGACAGGCCTTCTCCTACGAGCAGTACTTC. It is translated as CASSLGQAFSYEQYF. Based on the CDR3 plus reference TRBV7-6 and TRBJ2-7, the full variable domain is GAGVSQSPRYKVTKRGQDVALRCDPISGHVSLYWYRQALGQGPEFLTYFNYEAQQDKSGLPNDRFSAERPEGSISTLTIQRTEQRDSAMYRCASSLGQAFSYEQYFGPGTRLTVT.

V is TRBV29-1 and J is TRBJ2-1; TRBD2 aligns across 9 bases. The CDR3 has 17 residues. Germline lookup yields CDR1 SQVTM and CDR2 ANQGSEA. After removal of 4 bases from V and 4 bases from J, the junction contained 14 bases not matched to a gene. CDR3 DNA sequence: TGCAGCGTTGCAAATTGGGAGCGGGGGGCCAAATACAATGAGCAGTTCTTC. It yields the protein CSVANWERGAKYNEQFF.

This clone was picked up a small number of times. The CDR3 sequence is CASSYGQGAKGYTF. Written as DNA, the CDR3 is TGTGCCAGCAGTTATGGACAGGGGGCGAAGGGCTACACCTTC. V and J are TRBV28 and TRBJ1-2; 11 bases map to TRBD1. Trimming at V came to 4 bases and at J to 8 bases, leaving 6 bases not matched to a gene. From germline, CDR1 is MDHEN and CDR2 SYDVKM. There are 14 residues in the CDR3.

This clone was picked up one time. The chain employs TRBV28 and TRBJ2-7, with 12 bases that match TRBD2. Germline values: CDR1 MDHEN, CDR2 SYDVKM. Germline trimming cut 10 bases from V and 6 bases from J; bases unmatched to any gene: 10. This CDR3 is 14 amino acids long. The DNA for the CDR3 is TGTGCCACCCGCCTAGCGGGAGGGATGGGCGAGCAGTACTTC. The encoded protein is CATRLAGGMGEQYF.

J is TRBJ1-2 and V is TRBV29-1; TRBD1 is a possible D gene (5 bases). The germline V and J ends were trimmed by 4 bases and 0 bases, with 12 bases remaining between them. The length of the CDR3 is 14 residues. The germline V gene encodes CDR1 SQVTM and CDR2 ANQGSEA. This CDR3 reads CSVGVAGPNYGYTF. The CDR3 nucleotides read TGCAGCGTTGGAGTGGCAGGGCCTAACTATGGCTACACCTTC.

This sequence joins TRBV11-2 and TRBJ2-5; TRBD2 is a possible D gene (5 bases). V was clipped by 1 base and J by 5 bases, with 14 bases between them. The CDR3 is 15 residues long. Germline CDR1 is SGHAT and CDR2 is FQNNGV. Here the CDR3 reads CASSLVSGNSETQYF. The CDR3 coding sequence is TGTGCCAGCAGCTTAGTCTCCGGGAATAGCGAGACCCAGTACTTC. Based on the CDR3 plus reference TRBV11-2 and TRBJ2-5, the full variable domain is EAGVAQSPRYKIIEKRQSVAFWCNPISGHATLYWYQQILGQGPKLLIQFQNNGVVDDSQLPKDRFSAERLKGVDSTLKIQPAKLEDSAVYLCASSLVSGNSETQYFGPGTRLLVL.

The gene calls are TRBV28 and TRBJ1-6; TRBD1 matches at 7 bases. The CDR3 is made up of 16 amino acids. Unmatched junction bases numbered 8, after V lost 5 bases and J lost 4 bases. In germline, CDR1 is MDHEN, CDR2 SYDVKM. For the CDR3, the DNA is TGTGCCAGCAGTCCAGGGGGACAGAGATATAATTCACCCCTCCACTTT. This sequence encodes CASSPGGQRYNSPLHF.

V usage is TRBV9 and J usage is TRBJ2-7, with TRBD2 as a possible D gene (6 bases). Germline V CDR1 and CDR2: SGDLS, YYNGEE. V was shortened by 0 bases and J by 1 base, with 14 bases between the two germline ends. CDR3 size: 16 residues. In DNA, the CDR3 is TGTGCCAGCAGCGTAGCGTCTGGGGACTCTTCCTACGAGCAGTACTTC. Its translation is CASSVASGDSSYEQYF.